The 3 T cell receptor beta chains reported below all come from one sample, sequenced in a study of cytomegalovirus exposure and HLA in healthy donors. Vbeta (60) and Jbeta (13) primers were used in the PCR. Clones were read by immunoSEQ multiplex PCR, and TCRdb kept only the in-frame ones, dropping some. The sample includes tens of thousands of clones. Sequenced sample: PBMCs. All receptors derive from a man aged 40-49 years in good health and CMV-seropositive.

The chain links TRBV29-1 to TRBJ1-5; 7 bases align to TRBD1. From germline, CDR1 is SQVTM and CDR2 ANQGSEA. This CDR3 contains 13 residues. V gave up 6 bases and J gave up 7 bases; unmatched junction bases: 9. In DNA, the CDR3 is TGCAGCGTGAAACAGGGGACGGAACAGCCCCAGCATTTT. This translates into CSVKQGTEQPQHF.

This sequence joins TRBV2 and TRBJ1-1; D is possibly TRBD1 (5 bases). Trimming pared 4 bases from V and 3 bases from J, leaving 9 bases between. The CDR3 totals 13 residues. CDR1 SNHLY and CDR2 FYNNEI come from the germline V gene. CDR3 sequence (DNA): TGTGCCAGCAGTGTCGTCAGGGACACTGAAGCTTTCTTT. Its translation: CASSVVRDTEAFF.

The chain combines TRBV5-5 with TRBJ2-3; 7 nucleotides match TRBD2. Unmatched junction bases numbered 5, after V lost 4 bases and J lost 6 bases. Germline CDR1 SGHKS, CDR2 YYEKEE (reference sequence). The CDR3 length is 13 residues. CDR3 amino acids: CASSPREGDTQYF. The CDR3 nucleotides are TGTGCCAGCAGCCCCAGGGAGGGCGATACGCAGTATTTT.